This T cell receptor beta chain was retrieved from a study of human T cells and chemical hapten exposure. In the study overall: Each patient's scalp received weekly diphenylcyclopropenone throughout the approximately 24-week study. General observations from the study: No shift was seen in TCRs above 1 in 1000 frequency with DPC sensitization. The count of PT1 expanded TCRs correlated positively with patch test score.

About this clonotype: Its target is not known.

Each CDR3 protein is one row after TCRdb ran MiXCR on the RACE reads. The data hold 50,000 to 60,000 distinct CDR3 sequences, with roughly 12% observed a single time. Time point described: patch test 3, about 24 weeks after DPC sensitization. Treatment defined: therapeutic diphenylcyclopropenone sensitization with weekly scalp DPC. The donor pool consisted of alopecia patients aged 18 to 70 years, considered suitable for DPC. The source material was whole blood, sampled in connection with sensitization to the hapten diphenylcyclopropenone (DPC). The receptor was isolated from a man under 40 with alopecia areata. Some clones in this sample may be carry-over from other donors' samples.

In DNA, the CDR3 is TGTGCCAGCGCCGTTCTCGGGACAGACCAAGAGACCCAGTACTTC. It specifies CASAVLGTDQETQYF. This chain uses TRBV28 with TRBJ2-5; 7 nucleotides line up with TRBD1. The germline V gene has CDR1 MDHEN and CDR2 SYDVKM. Trimming took 8 bases from V and 0 from J; bases not matched to a gene: 9. CDR3 size: 15 residues.